This is a list of T cell receptor beta chains from one sample in a study of post-analysis software for immune sequencing data. MiXCR, run by TCRdb on the PCR reads, gives a single entry per CDR3 protein. The table lists 750,000 to 950,000 distinct CDR3 sequences, roughly 50% of them singletons. Sequencing was done on a sample of blood. The receptors were sampled from a girl aged 10-17 years with multiple sclerosis. Each CDR3 is given with its conserved first and last residue. The D gene is left open where the match is weak. The size field is filled for only some rows; it gives once, few, many or a size class.

few	-	TRBV12-3/TRBV12-4	TRBJ2-2	CASSMNRVTGELFF	TGTGCCAGCAGTATGAACAGGGTCACCGGGGAGCTGTTTTTT
-	TRBD1	TRBV2	TRBJ1-5	CASSTDRQPQHF	TGTGCCAGCAGCACGGACAGGCAGCCCCAGCATTTT
-	TRBD2	TRBV10-3	TRBJ2-1	CAAAGGLAGGKYNEQFF	TGTGCCGCCGCGGGAGGGCTAGCGGGAGGGAAATACAATGAGCAGTTCTTC
-	TRBD2	TRBV19	TRBJ2-5	CASSPPGAGAHYNEQYF	TGTGCCAGTAGTCCCCCAGGAGCGGGAGCCCACTACAATGAGCAGTACTTC
few	TRBD2	TRBV5-1	TRBJ2-7	CASSLAGDVYEQYF	TGCGCCAGCAGCCTAGCGGGAGATGTATACGAGCAGTACTTC
once	TRBD2	TRBV12-3/TRBV12-4	TRBJ2-3	CASSRLAVSNTDTQYF	TGTGCCAGCAGTAGACTAGCGGTCTCAAACACAGATACGCAGTATTTT
-	-	TRBV7-3	TRBJ1-1	CASSLTTLTEAFF	TGTGCCAGCAGCTTAACGACCCTCACTGAAGCTTTCTTT
-	-	TRBV25-1	TRBJ2-3	CASSDRRGTDTQYF	TGTGCCAGCAGTGATCGTAGAGGCACAGATACGCAGTATTTT
-	-	TRBV9	TRBJ2-5	CASSGGLDSQETQYF	TGTGCCAGCAGCGGGGGACTCGATTCACAAGAGACCCAGTACTTC
-	-	TRBV29-1	TRBJ2-1	CVSGGYNEQFF	TGCGTGTCAGGCGGGTACAATGAGCAGTTCTTC
-	-	TRBV20-1	TRBJ2-1	CSGASPYNEQFF	TGCAGTGGTGCTAGCCCTTACAATGAGCAGTTCTTC
few	-	TRBV29-1	TRBJ2-5	CSVEGTTSEQYF	TGCAGCGTAGAGGGGACAACTAGTGAGCAGTACTTC
-	TRBD2	TRBV20-1	TRBJ2-3	CSAPPGTSKDTQYF	TGCAGTGCCCCCCCCGGGACTAGCAAAGATACGCAGTATTTT
few	-	TRBV7-8	TRBJ1-2	CASSLDVRNYGYTF	TGTGCCAGCAGCTTAGATGTCAGAAACTATGGCTACACCTTC
-	-	TRBV27	TRBJ2-1	CASSSPQGSFYNEQFF	TGTGCCAGCAGTTCACCCCAGGGTTCTTTTTACAATGAGCAGTTCTTC
-	TRBD1	TRBV20-1	TRBJ2-1	CSAADRGHYNEQFF	TGCAGTGCTGCCGACAGGGGGCATTACAATGAGCAGTTCTTC
-	-	TRBV7-3	TRBJ1-2	CANSLEPRTSFRGYTF	TGTGCCAACAGCTTAGAGCCTCGCACCTCCTTCCGTGGCTACACCTTC
few	-	TRBV29-1	TRBJ2-7	CSVEGRGGGAYEQYF	TGCAGCGTTGAAGGCCGGGGAGGGGGAGCCTACGAGCAGTACTTC
many	TRBD2	TRBV6-5	TRBJ2-5	CASSRTSGRETQYF	TGTGCCAGCAGCAGGACTAGCGGGAGGGAGACCCAGTACTTC
-	TRBD1	TRBV28	TRBJ1-1	CASRLGQGLNQNTEAFF	TGTGCCAGCAGATTAGGACAGGGTTTAAATCAAAACACTGAAGCTTTCTTT
-	TRBD1	TRBV10-3	TRBJ2-1	CAISSRGSGTGSANEQFF	TGTGCCATCAGTTCGCGCGGCTCCGGGACAGGGTCTGCCAATGAGCAGTTCTTC
few	-	TRBV10-3	TRBJ2-6	CAITADGANVLTF	TGTGCCATCACGGCGGATGGGGCCAACGTCCTGACTTTC
few	TRBD2	TRBV20-1	TRBJ2-7	CSARGGLAATYEQYF	TGCAGTGCTAGAGGGGGACTAGCGGCAACCTACGAGCAGTACTTC
-	-	TRBV6-6	TRBJ2-4	CASSYDSGGRVNIQYF	TGTGCCAGCAGTTACGATTCCGGGGGACGGGTGAACATTCAGTACTTC
-	-	TRBV29-1	TRBJ2-1	CSVARQSYNEQFF	TGCAGCGTTGCGAGACAGAGCTACAATGAGCAGTTCTTC
-	-	TRBV15	TRBJ1-1	CATSREWERNTEAFF	TGTGCCACCAGCAGAGAATGGGAGAGGAACACTGAAGCTTTCTTT
-	TRBD2	TRBV5-1	TRBJ2-1	CASSSMAGRGSTYNEQFF	TGCGCCAGCAGCTCGATGGCCGGGCGGGGGTCGACCTACAATGAGCAGTTCTTC
few	-	TRBV7-9	TRBJ2-7	CASSQGSNGPAYEQYF	TGTGCCAGCAGCCAAGGTTCTAACGGACCGGCCTACGAGCAGTACTTC
-	-	TRBV5-1	TRBJ2-5	CASSLSSDTQYF	TGTGCCAGCAGCTTATCAAGTGATACCCAGTACTTC
-	-	TRBV7-8	TRBJ2-1	CASSFRAPVMDSRSYNEQFF	TGTGCCAGCAGCTTTAGGGCCCCTGTGATGGACTCTCGCTCCTACAATGAGCAGTTCTTC
-	TRBD2	TRBV6-4	TRBJ2-3	CASSGRETDTQYF	TGTGCCAGTAGCGGGAGAGAGACAGATACGCAGTATTTT
-	TRBD1	TRBV11-2	TRBJ2-4	CASSLTQYRGAKNIQYF	TGTGCCAGCAGCTTAACGCAATACAGGGGTGCCAAAAACATTCAGTACTTC
few	TRBD2	TRBV12-3/TRBV12-4	TRBJ2-1	CASSPTSDEQFF	TGTGCCAGCAGTCCCACTAGCGACGAGCAGTTCTTC
few	TRBD1	TRBV5-1	TRBJ2-7	CASSPRWDRGEQYF	TGCGCCAGCAGCCCACGCTGGGACAGGGGCGAGCAGTACTTC
few	-	TRBV7-2	TRBJ2-1	CASSLNPPRVSYNEQFF	TGTGCCAGCAGCTTAAATCCTCCCAGGGTGTCCTACAATGAGCAGTTCTTC
-	-	TRBV11-2	TRBJ1-1	CASSLGAGSGTEAFF	TGTGCCAGCAGCTTAGGGGCGGGGTCGGGCACTGAAGCTTTCTTT
few	-	TRBV12-3/TRBV12-4	TRBJ2-7	CASSPAGIYEQYF	TGTGCCAGCAGTCCCGCCGGGATATACGAGCAGTACTTC
-	TRBD1	TRBV27	TRBJ1-2	CASSRQGKSYGYTF	TGTGCCAGCAGTCGACAGGGGAAGAGCTATGGCTACACCTTC
-	-	TRBV9	TRBJ2-3	CASSVDAGYADTQYF	TGTGCCAGCAGCGTAGACGCAGGGTATGCAGATACGCAGTATTTT
-	-	TRBV11-2	TRBJ1-2	CASSPARRNYGYTF	TGTGCCAGCAGCCCAGCCAGGCGGAACTATGGCTACACCTTC
-	TRBD1	TRBV6-2/TRBV6-3	TRBJ1-1	CASTTWDSEAFF	TGTGCCAGCACTACATGGGACAGTGAAGCTTTCTTT